This T cell receptor (beta chain) was found in a study of Graves' ophthalmopathy and Graves' hyperthyroidism. The study amplified TCR beta CDR3 regions using RNA transcripts. The authors performed first-round RT-PCR with HTBI primers and then a second-round multiplex PCR. Via MiXCR, TCRdb re-called the multiplex PCR reads, giving one row per CDR3 protein. The sample has about 370,000 distinct CDR3 sequences, approximately 16% seen once. This clonotype has a count of ten or more. Patients were diagnosed from clinical symptoms, serum thyroxine, TRAb, thyroid ultrasound and orbital computed tomography. The V and J ends lost 5 bases and 1 base, in that order; junction bases with no gene match: 15. The CDR3 spans 18 residues. The germline CDR1 and CDR2 sequences are SGHAT and FQNNGV.

Sequencing used peripheral blood. The clonotype was recovered from a woman aged 18-29 years with Graves' ophthalmopathy. The J gene is TRBJ2-5, the V gene TRBV11-2; 8 nucleotides line up with TRBD2. The chain's CDR3 is CASSLGGGSGRPQETQYF. CDR3 bases: TGTGCCAGCAGCCTCGGAGGGGGGAGCGGGAGACCCCAAGAGACCCAGTACTTC.